Below, one T cell receptor beta chain is given with its context. Its antigen is unidentified. Treatment: 15 to 20 received Ad26.COV2.S at low or high dose, single or two shots; 5 received placebo; per-sample allocation not given. The samples date from day 63 after the first vaccine or placebo injection. V was pared by 7 bases and J by 3 bases, with 14 bases between. From germline, CDR1 is MNHNY and CDR2 SVGAGI (reference sequence). The CDR3 runs to 14 residues. The sample is drawn from a study of Ad26.COV2.S vaccination and SARS-CoV-2 variants. The study, taken as a whole, reports: Substantial breadth was reported for post-vaccination spike-specific CD8+ and CD4+ T cells.

TCRdb's copy holds only in-frame clones and misses some; the assay was immunoSEQ multiplex PCR. The sample comprises under 500,000 clones, around 92% of which are singletons, and about 1.7% rests with the top ten. The chain is built from TRBV6-6 and TRBJ2-3; TRBD2 might be the D (6 bases). Sequencing was performed on peripheral blood, taken in a trial of Ad26.COV2.S vaccine versus placebo. This clonotype originated in a person between 18 and 59 years old who received the Ad26.COV2.S COVID-19 vaccine or a placebo. The CDR3 nucleotides read TGTGCCAGCAATCGGGGGTTGAATACAGATACGCAGTATTTT. Translation gives CASNRGLNTDTQYF.